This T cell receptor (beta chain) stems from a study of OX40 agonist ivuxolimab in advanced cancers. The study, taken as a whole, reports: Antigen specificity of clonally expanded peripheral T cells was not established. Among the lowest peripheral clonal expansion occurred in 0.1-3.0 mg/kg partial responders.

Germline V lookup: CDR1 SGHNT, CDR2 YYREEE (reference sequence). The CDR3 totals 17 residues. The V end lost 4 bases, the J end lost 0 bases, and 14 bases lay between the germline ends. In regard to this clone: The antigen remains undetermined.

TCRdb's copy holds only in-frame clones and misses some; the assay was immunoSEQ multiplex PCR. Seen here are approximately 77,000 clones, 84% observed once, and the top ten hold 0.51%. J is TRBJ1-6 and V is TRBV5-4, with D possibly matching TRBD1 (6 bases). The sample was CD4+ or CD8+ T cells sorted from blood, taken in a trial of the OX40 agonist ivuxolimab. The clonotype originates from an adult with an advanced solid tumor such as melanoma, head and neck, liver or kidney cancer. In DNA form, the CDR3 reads TGTGCCAGCAGCCCCACAGGGCCGAGCTCCTATAATTCACCCCTCCACTTT. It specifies CASSPTGPSSYNSPLHF.